This T cell receptor (beta chain) was sequenced during a study of T cell repertoires in cytomegalovirus infection. Study summary: Evidence of both CMV infection and a matching HLA type came from public TCR beta signatures. General study findings and limits: In two of eight donors, the top clonotype was HLA-C-restricted CMV-specific. Public TCR beta family frequency separated CMV-and-HLA carriers, including in an independent cohort.

This CDR3 comprises 16 residues. Trimming took off 4 bases at V and 3 bases at J, with 17 bases between the two ends. The germline gives CDR1 LNHDA, CDR2 SQIVND (reference sequence). TCRdb called the reads again in MiXCR, with one record for every CDR3 protein. There are fewer than 550,000 distinct CDR3 sequences in the sample; approximately 11% occur only once, and 10% lies in the top ten. As for this clonotype: Antigen specificity is unknown.

The TCR was taken from a human donor in good health (CMV status not recorded). Some clones in this sample may be carry-over from other donors' samples. The chain combines TRBV19 with TRBJ2-3, with D possibly TRBD1 on 5 matching bases. Material: PBMCs. Here the CDR3 reads CASSTRGSRITDTQYF. DNA for the CDR3: TGTGCCAGTAGTACAAGGGGTAGCAGGATAACAGATACGCAGTATTTT.